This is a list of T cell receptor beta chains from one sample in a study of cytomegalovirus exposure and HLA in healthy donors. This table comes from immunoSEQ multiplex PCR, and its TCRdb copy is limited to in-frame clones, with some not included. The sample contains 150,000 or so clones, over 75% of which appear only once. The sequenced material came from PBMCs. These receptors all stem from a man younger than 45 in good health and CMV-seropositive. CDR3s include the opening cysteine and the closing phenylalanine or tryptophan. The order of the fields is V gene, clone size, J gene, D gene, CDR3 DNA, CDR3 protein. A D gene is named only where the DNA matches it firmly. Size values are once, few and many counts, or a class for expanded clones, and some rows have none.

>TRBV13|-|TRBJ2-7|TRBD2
TGTGCCAGCAGCCCCCCCCTAGCGGGAGTCGGTGAGCAGTACTTC
CASSPPLAGVGEQYF
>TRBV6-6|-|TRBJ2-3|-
TGTGCCAGCAGTTACCCCGAGTCGGATACGCAGTATTTT
CASSYPESDTQYF
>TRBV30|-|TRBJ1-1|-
TGTGCCTGGAGCGCCACAGGAGTAGCTTTCTTT
CAWSATGVAFF
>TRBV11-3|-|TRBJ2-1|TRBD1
TGTGCCAGCCGCTCCGGGACAGGGGCACGAGAAGAGCAGTTCTTC
CASRSGTGAREEQFF
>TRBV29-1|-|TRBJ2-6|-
TGCAGCGTTGAAGACCGCTCTGGGGCCAACGTCCTGACTTTC
CSVEDRSGANVLTF
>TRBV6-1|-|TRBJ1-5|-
TGTGCCAGCAGTGACCTAAATCAGCCCCAGCATTTT
CASSDLNQPQHF
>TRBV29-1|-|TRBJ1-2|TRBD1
TGCAGCGTTGAAAGGGACAGGGGTTACTATGGCTACACCTTC
CSVERDRGYYGYTF
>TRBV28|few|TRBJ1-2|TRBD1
TGTGCCAGCCAGACACACAACAGGGGCAGAGATGGCTACACCTTC
CASQTHNRGRDGYTF
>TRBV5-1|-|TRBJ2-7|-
TGCGCCAGCAGTTACCGGGACTTTTACCCTTACGAGCAGTACTTC
CASSYRDFYPYEQYF
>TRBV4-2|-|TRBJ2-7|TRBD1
TGTGCCAGCAGCCATTCAAGGGCAGGGGGCGAGCAGTACTTC
CASSHSRAGGEQYF
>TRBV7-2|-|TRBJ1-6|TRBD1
TGTGCCAGCAGCTTAGTGGGGACAGGGTCGGGGACACCCCTCCACTTT
CASSLVGTGSGTPLHF
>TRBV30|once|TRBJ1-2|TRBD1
TGTGCCTGGAGTACCGGGACAGTCTATGGCTACACCTTC
CAWSTGTVYGYTF
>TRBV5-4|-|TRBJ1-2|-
TGTGCCAGCAGCTTGGAAGAGATGAACTATGGCTACACCTTC
CASSLEEMNYGYTF
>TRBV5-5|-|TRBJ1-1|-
TGTGCCAGCAGCTTGGAACAGCAAGCTGAAGCTTTCTTT
CASSLEQQAEAFF
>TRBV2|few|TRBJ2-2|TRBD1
TGTGCCAGCCCTCCGGGACAGGGTTTTCACCGGGGAGCTGTTTTT
CASPPGQGFHRGAVF
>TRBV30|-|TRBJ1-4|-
TGTGCCTGGAGTGCTCTTCGTGAAAAACTGTTTTTT
CAWSALREKLFF
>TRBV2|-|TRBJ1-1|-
TGTGCCAGCAGCTCTAAACTCAACACTGAAGCTTTCTTT
CASSSKLNTEAFF
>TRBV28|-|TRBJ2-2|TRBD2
TGTGCCGGCAGTCCCATTACGGGGGGGAACACCGGGGAGCTGTTTTTT
CAGSPITGGNTGELFF
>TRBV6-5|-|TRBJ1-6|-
TGTGCCAGCAGGGAGAGGAATTCACCCCTCCACTTT
CASRERNSPLHF
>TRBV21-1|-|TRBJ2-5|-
TGTGCCAGCAGCAACTATTGTCCGCAGTACTTC
CASSNYCPQYF
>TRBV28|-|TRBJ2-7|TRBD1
TGTGCCAGCAGTTACCGGGACAGGATATCCTACGAGCAGTACTTC
CASSYRDRISYEQYF
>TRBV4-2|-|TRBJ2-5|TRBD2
TGTGCCAGCAGCCAAGGGGTCGAGCGGGAGGGCCGAGAGACCCAGTACTTC
CASSQGVEREGRETQYF
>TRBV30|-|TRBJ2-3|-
TGTGCCTGGAAGGCGGGACCGCCCAAAGATACGCAGTATTTT
CAWKAGPPKDTQYF
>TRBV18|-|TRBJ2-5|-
TGTGCCAGCTCACCTTCCTCGGGGTGGAGAGAGACCCAGTACTTC
CASSPSSGWRETQYF
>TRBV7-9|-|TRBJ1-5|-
TGTGCCGTCTCGGCGCAGGATAGCAATCAGCCCCAGCATTTT
CAVSAQDSNQPQHF
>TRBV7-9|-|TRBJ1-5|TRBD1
TGTGCCAGCAGCTTGGTAGGGGGCGATCAGCCCCAGCATTTT
CASSLVGGDQPQHF
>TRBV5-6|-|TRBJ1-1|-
TGTGCCAGCAGCTTACAAAACACTGAAGCTTTCTTT
CASSLQNTEAFF
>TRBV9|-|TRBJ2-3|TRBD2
TGTGCCAGCAGCCCTCAGGGACTAGCGGATACGCAGTATTTT
CASSPQGLADTQYF
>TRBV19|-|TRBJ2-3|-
TGTGCCAGCCTGTCTATGGTAACAGATACGCAGTATTTT
CASLSMVTDTQYF
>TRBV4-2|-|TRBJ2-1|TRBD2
TGTGCCAGCAGCCAAAAGTGGGAGGGCCCCGTCAATGAGCAGTTCTTC
CASSQKWEGPVNEQFF
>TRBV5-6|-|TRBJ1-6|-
TGTGCCAGCAGCTTGGTACAGCCTTATAATTCACCCCTCCACTTT
CASSLVQPYNSPLHF
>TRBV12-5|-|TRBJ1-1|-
TGTGCTAGTGGTTCCCAGGGGAGCGTAAGAGAAGCTTTCTTT
CASGSQGSVREAFF
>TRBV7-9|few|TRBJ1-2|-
TGTGCCAGCAGCTTAGAAGGGGGTGATGGCTACACCTTC
CASSLEGGDGYTF
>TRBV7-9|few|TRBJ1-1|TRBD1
TGTTCCAGCAGTCCCGGGACAGGGGGAAACACTGAAGCTTTCTTT
CSSSPGTGGNTEAFF
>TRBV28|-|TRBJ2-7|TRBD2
TGTGCCAGCAGTTTAAGCCGGACTAGCAGCTACGAGCAGTACTTC
CASSLSRTSSYEQYF
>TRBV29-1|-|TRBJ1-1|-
TGCAGCACAGTAGAGGGGGTTCGCACTGAAGCTTTCTTT
CSTVEGVRTEAFF
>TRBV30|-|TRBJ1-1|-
TGTGCCTGGAGTGTACTATCGGGCACTGAAGCTTTCTTT
CAWSVLSGTEAFF
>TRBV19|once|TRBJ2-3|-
TGTGCCAGCCGGTCTTACGTAGATACGCAGTATTTT
CASRSYVDTQYF
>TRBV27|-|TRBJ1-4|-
TGTGCCAGCAGTAATCCAGGGATTGAAAAACTGTTTTTT
CASSNPGIEKLFF
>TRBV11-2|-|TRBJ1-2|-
TGTGCCAGCAGCCCAGGGGTTGTTGACTATGGCTACACCTTC
CASSPGVVDYGYTF
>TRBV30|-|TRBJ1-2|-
TGTGCCTGGAGTGAACAGGATTCCTATGGCTACACCTTC
CAWSEQDSYGYTF
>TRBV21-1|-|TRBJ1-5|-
TGTGCCAGCAGTATCCGGGACAGGGCCAATCAGCCCCAGCATTTT
CASSIRDRANQPQHF
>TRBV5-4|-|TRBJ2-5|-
TGTGCCAGCAGCTCCGGACTAATCCAAGAGACCCAGTACTTC
CASSSGLIQETQYF
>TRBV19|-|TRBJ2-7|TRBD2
TGTGCCAGTAGTGTACTAGCGGGAGCCGTGAACGAGCAGTACTTC
CASSVLAGAVNEQYF
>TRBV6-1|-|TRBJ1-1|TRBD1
TGTGCCAGCAGAGAGGGACAGCAGAACACTGAAGCTTTCTTT
CASREGQQNTEAFF
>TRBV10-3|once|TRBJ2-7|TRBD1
TGTGCCATCAGTGAGTCGAAGGGGACAGTCTACGAGCAGTACTTC
CAISESKGTVYEQYF
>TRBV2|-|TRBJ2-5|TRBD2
TGTGCCAGCAGTCAAGCGGGGGGGAGGGGAGAGACCCAGTACTTC
CASSQAGGRGETQYF
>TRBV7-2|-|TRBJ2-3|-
TGTGCCAGCAGCTTACGGCATAGCGGCGCACTTCCAGATACGCAGTATTTT
CASSLRHSGALPDTQYF
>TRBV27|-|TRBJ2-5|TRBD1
TGTGCCAGCAGTTTACTGCCAACAGGGGGTTTTTTGGAAGAGACCCAGTACTTC
CASSLLPTGGFLEETQYF
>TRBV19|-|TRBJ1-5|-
TGTGCCAGTAGGGACAGTCTTTATAGCAATCAGCCCCAGCATTTT
CASRDSLYSNQPQHF
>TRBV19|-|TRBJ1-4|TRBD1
TGTGCCAGTAGCCCACAGGGGCGGTGGGGCGAAAAACTGTTTTTT
CASSPQGRWGEKLFF
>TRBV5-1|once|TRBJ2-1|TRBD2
TGCGCCAGCAGCTTGGCCCTCGGGGGGGCTGCGGGTGAGCAGTTCTTC
CASSLALGGAAGEQFF
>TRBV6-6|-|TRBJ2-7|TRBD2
TGTGCCAGCAGTTACTCCGCTAGCGGGATAGGGGACTTC
CASSYSASGIGDF
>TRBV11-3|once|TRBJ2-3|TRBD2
TGTGCCAGCAGCTTAGCCCCCTTAGCGGGGGGCACAGATACGCAGTATTTT
CASSLAPLAGGTDTQYF
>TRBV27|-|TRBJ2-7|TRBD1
TGTGCCAGCAGGAGGGGGGACAGGGACGAGCAGTACTTC
CASRRGDRDEQYF